This is a list of T cell receptor beta chains from one sample in a study of cytomegalovirus exposure and HLA in healthy donors. Here immunoSEQ multiplex PCR was the method, and the copy in TCRdb shows in-frame clones only, minus some. The sample consists of 150,000 to 200,000 clones, around three quarters of them appearing once. The sequencing input was PBMCs. These receptors were collected from a woman in her forties in good health and CMV-seronegative. The CDR3 runs from the conserved cysteine through the conserved F or W. The D gene is left open where the match is weak. For some rows the clone size is stated as once, few or many, or as a class when expanded; others skip it.

size	V	J	D	CDR3	DNA
.	TRBV6-5	TRBJ1-6	.	CASSYRGSPLHF	TGTGCCAGCAGTTACCGGGGGTCACCCCTCCACTTT
.	TRBV25-1	TRBJ1-2	TRBD1	CASSEATGPWGGYTF	TGTGCCAGCAGTGAAGCGACAGGGCCTTGGGGTGGCTACACCTTC
.	TRBV6-5	TRBJ2-2	TRBD1	CASSSTGTGNTGELFF	TGTGCCAGCAGTTCCACTGGGACAGGGAACACCGGGGAGCTGTTTTTT
.	TRBV7-3	TRBJ2-5	TRBD1	CASSLGTGPLQETQYF	TGTGCCAGCAGCTTAGGGACAGGCCCCCTTCAAGAGACCCAGTACTTC
once	TRBV14	TRBJ1-3	.	CASSRVSGNTIYF	TGTGCCAGCAGCCGAGTCTCTGGAAACACCATATATTTT
.	TRBV5-6	TRBJ2-5	.	CASSFTDRQETQYF	TGTGCCAGCAGCTTCACTGACAGGCAAGAGACCCAGTACTTC
.	TRBV5-1	TRBJ2-2	.	CASSLTGFGSGELFF	TGCGCCAGCAGCTTGACAGGGTTTGGCAGCGGGGAGCTGTTTTTT
once	TRBV10-2	TRBJ2-5	TRBD2	CATEAGAQYF	TGCGCCACGGAAGCGGGGGCCCAGTACTTC
.	TRBV1	TRBJ1-1	.	CTSSQKTAKNTEAFF	TGCACCAGCAGCCAAAAGACAGCTAAGAACACTGAAGCTTTCTTT
.	TRBV6-6	TRBJ2-7	.	CASSYSLGPYEQYF	TGTGCCAGCAGTTACTCGCTGGGGCCCTACGAGCAGTACTTC
few	TRBV11-3	TRBJ2-7	.	CASSSRVQGQSEQYF	TGTGCCAGCAGCTCGCGGGTCCAAGGGCAGAGCGAGCAGTACTTC
few	TRBV7-9	TRBJ1-4	TRBD1	CASSLGDRGTNEKLFF	TGTGCCAGCAGCTTAGGGGACAGGGGAACTAATGAAAAACTGTTTTTT
few	TRBV5-1	TRBJ2-2	TRBD1	CASSLARGYTGELFF	TGCGCCAGCAGCTTGGCCAGGGGGTATACCGGGGAGCTGTTTTTT
.	TRBV9	TRBJ2-2	.	CASSAGTVITGELFF	TGTGCCAGCAGCGCGGGGACTGTAATCACCGGGGAGCTGTTTTTT
.	TRBV9	TRBJ2-1	.	CASSVDLRQEQFF	TGTGCCAGCAGCGTAGATCTGCGGCAAGAGCAGTTCTTC
.	TRBV6-6	TRBJ1-1	.	CASSYSRGDGLAFF	TGTGCCAGCAGTTACTCTCGGGGAGATGGCTTAGCTTTCTTT
.	TRBV7-8	TRBJ1-4	.	CASSLYGGREKLFF	TGTGCCAGCAGCTTATATGGGGGCCGGGAAAAACTGTTTTTT
.	TRBV5-1	TRBJ2-7	TRBD2	CASSLSTLADSYEQYF	TGCGCCAGCAGCTTGTCCACCCTAGCGGACTCCTACGAGCAGTACTTC
.	TRBV29-1	TRBJ2-3	TRBD2	CSVEKRREGGTDTQYF	TGCAGCGTTGAAAAAAGGCGGGAGGGCGGCACAGATACGCAGTATTTT
.	TRBV5-1	TRBJ2-3	.	CASSIGSLTDTQYF	TGCGCCAGCAGTATCGGGAGTCTAACAGATACGCAGTATTTT
.	TRBV18	TRBJ1-2	.	CASSPWTDHANYGYTF	TGTGCCAGCTCACCATGGACAGATCACGCTAACTATGGCTACACCTTC
.	TRBV9	TRBJ2-5	.	CASSVATEGGQETQYF	TGTGCCAGCAGCGTAGCTACAGAGGGCGGCCAAGAGACCCAGTACTTC
.	TRBV7-3	TRBJ2-3	TRBD1	CASSPGQGTNTQYF	TGTGCCAGCAGCCCTGGACAGGGGACAAATACGCAGTATTTT
.	TRBV5-1	TRBJ2-3	TRBD2	CASSSSLAATDTQYF	TGCGCCAGCAGCTCATCACTAGCGGCCACAGATACGCAGTATTTT
.	TRBV5-8	TRBJ1-1	TRBD1	CASSSPTGTNTEAFF	TGTGCCAGCAGCTCCCCGACAGGGACGAACACTGAAGCTTTCTTT
.	TRBV27	TRBJ2-4	.	CASSPPGVAKNIQYF	TGTGCCAGCAGTCCCCCGGGAGTAGCCAAAAACATTCAGTACTTC
.	TRBV30	TRBJ2-2	.	CAWRGGTNTGELFF	TGTGCCTGGAGAGGCGGGACGAACACCGGGGAGCTGTTTTTT
.	TRBV2	TRBJ1-2	.	CASSGQVKNYGYTF	TGTGCCAGCAGTGGACAGGTAAAGAACTATGGCTACACCTTC
.	TRBV11-2	TRBJ2-7	TRBD2	CASSSGLAASSYEQYF	TGTGCCAGCAGCTCGGGACTAGCGGCATCCTCCTACGAGCAGTACTTC
.	TRBV30	TRBJ1-6	.	CAFGTYNSPLHF	TGTGCCTTCGGGACTTATAATTCACCCCTCCACTTT
medium-sized	TRBV5-1	TRBJ1-1	.	CASNLRGMNTEAFF	TGCGCCAGCAACTTACGGGGGATGAACACTGAAGCTTTCTTT
.	TRBV28	TRBJ2-7	TRBD1	CASSSPGTGSYEQYF	TGTGCCAGCAGTTCTCCGGGGACAGGGTCCTACGAGCAGTACTTC
.	TRBV9	TRBJ2-3	TRBD2	CASSVAGTSSLDTQYF	TGTGCCAGCAGCGTAGCAGGGACTAGCAGCCTGGATACGCAGTATTTT
.	TRBV30	TRBJ1-5	.	CAWRGKTQGNQPQHF	TGTGCCTGGAGAGGAAAAACTCAGGGGAATCAGCCCCAGCATTTT
.	TRBV6-1	TRBJ2-7	TRBD2	CASSVPGGDLAGASYEQYF	TGTGCCAGCAGTGTGCCAGGGGGCGATCTAGCGGGAGCCTCCTACGAGCAGTACTTC